The rows below give T cell receptor beta chains drawn from one sample of a study of cytomegalovirus exposure and HLA in healthy donors. TCRdb's table, derived via immunoSEQ multiplex PCR, lists solely in-frame clones and lacks some. The top ten hold 2.8% of the sample, which has about 160,000 clones, approximately 74% seen once. Sequences were obtained from PBMCs. The receptors shown here come from a woman between 25 and 40 years old in good health and CMV-seronegative. CDR3s leave out the opening cysteine and the closing phenylalanine or tryptophan. Each record gives: V gene, J gene, CDR3 protein.

>TRBV11-3|TRBJ2-7
ASSSDGTGAYEQY
>TRBV28|TRBJ1-1
ASSFVSEAF
>TRBV7-3|TRBJ2-2
ASSLVNSGELF
>TRBV19|TRBJ2-7
ASSRTSTYEQY
>TRBV30|TRBJ1-2
AWGSQGAYGYT
>TRBV7-9|TRBJ1-5
ASSPGTGKLHQPQH
>TRBV19|TRBJ2-2
ASSISGGSTGELF
>TRBV4-3|TRBJ2-5
ASSQDGRGQETQY
>TRBV7-2|TRBJ2-3
ASSLGTPRTDTQY
>TRBV19|TRBJ1-1
ASSIIRLTGDVAEAF
>TRBV14|TRBJ2-1
ASSQTPGQAGDEQF
>TRBV5-1|TRBJ2-7
ASSYSGLDEQY
>TRBV28|TRBJ2-7
ASRQLSYEQY
>TRBV29-1|TRBJ1-2
SATLNRDYGYT
>TRBV27|TRBJ2-5
ASSSPGTGRETQY
>TRBV30|TRBJ1-1
AWSGGQGGGAF
>TRBV20-1|TRBJ2-5
SVRMVETQY
>TRBV28|TRBJ2-2
ASNRRRQGVSGELF
>TRBV7-3|TRBJ2-2
ASSPGTYTGELF
>TRBV7-9|TRBJ2-1
ASSLNIDSNEQF
>TRBV7-9|TRBJ1-4
ASSPFATNEKLF
>TRBV7-3|TRBJ2-7
ASSPGQNYEQY
>TRBV7-6|TRBJ2-1
ASSHLAGSYNEQF
>TRBV5-6|TRBJ2-1
ASSLFLPRDRGYNEQF
>TRBV10-3|TRBJ2-7
AISKPTSGSLSYEQY
>TRBV5-6|TRBJ1-6
ASSSRQALYNSPLH
>TRBV7-9|TRBJ2-1
ASSGVGGRNEQF
>TRBV6-4|TRBJ2-1
ASSGRAGVSYNEQF
>TRBV18|TRBJ2-3
ASSPIPGGTDTQY
>TRBV5-1|TRBJ2-3
ASSQERVADTQY
>TRBV29-1|-
SVGGGVTYEQY
>TRBV7-9|TRBJ2-1
ASSSSGTSGYYNEQF
>TRBV27|TRBJ1-6
ASSLYSHNSPLH
>TRBV5-4|TRBJ1-1
ASSLDSMNTEAF